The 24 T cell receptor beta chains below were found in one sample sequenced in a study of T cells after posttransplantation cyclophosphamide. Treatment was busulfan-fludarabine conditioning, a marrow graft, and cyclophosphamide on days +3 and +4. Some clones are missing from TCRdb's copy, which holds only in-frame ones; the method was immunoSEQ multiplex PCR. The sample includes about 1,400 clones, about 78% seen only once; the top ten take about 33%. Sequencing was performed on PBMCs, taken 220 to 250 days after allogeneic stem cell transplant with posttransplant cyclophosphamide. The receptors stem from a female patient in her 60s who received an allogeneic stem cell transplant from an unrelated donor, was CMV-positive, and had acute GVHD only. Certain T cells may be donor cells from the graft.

The CDR3 DNA reads as TGTGCTAGTGGCTACACAGGGGCAACCATCTACAATGAGCAGTTCTTC. It encodes CASGYTGATIYNEQFF. The gene calls are TRBV12-5 and TRBJ2-1; 7 bases are a match to TRBD1. The J segment lost 3 bases and the V segment lost 6 bases, leaving 11 bases of the junction unmatched. Germline V gene data show CDR1 as LGHNT and CDR2 as FRNRAP. The CDR3 has 16 amino acids.

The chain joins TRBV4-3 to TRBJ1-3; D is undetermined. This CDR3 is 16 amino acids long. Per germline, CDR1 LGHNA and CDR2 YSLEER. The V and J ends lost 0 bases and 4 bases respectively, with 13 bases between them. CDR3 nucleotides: TGCGCCAGCAGCCAAGATGGCGGGCTCGGCGGAAACACCATATATTTT. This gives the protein CASSQDGGLGGNTIYF.

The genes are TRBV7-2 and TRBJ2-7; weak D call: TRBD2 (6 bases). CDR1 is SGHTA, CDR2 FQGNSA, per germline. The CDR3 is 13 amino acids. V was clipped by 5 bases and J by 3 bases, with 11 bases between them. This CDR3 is CASSLRLVYEQYF. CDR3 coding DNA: TGTGCCAGCAGCCTTAGACTAGTCTACGAGCAGTACTTC.

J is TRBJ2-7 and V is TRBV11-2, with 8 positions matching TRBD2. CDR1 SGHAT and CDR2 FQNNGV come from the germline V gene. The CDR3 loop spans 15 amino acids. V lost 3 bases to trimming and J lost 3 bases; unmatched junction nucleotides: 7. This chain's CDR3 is CASSFELADYYEQYF. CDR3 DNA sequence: TGTGCCAGCAGCTTTGAACTAGCGGACTACTACGAGCAGTACTTC.

Here the CDR3 reads CASTRNWAGLAGDTQYF. Written as DNA, the CDR3 is TGTGCCAGCACCCGGAATTGGGCGGGGCTGGCCGGAGATACGCAGTATTTT. The chain couples TRBV28 to TRBJ2-3, with a tentative D call TRBD2 (6 bases). Germline lookup yields CDR1 MDHEN and CDR2 SYDVKM. V gave up 7 bases and J gave up 5 bases, with 25 bases separating them. The CDR3 covers 17 residues.

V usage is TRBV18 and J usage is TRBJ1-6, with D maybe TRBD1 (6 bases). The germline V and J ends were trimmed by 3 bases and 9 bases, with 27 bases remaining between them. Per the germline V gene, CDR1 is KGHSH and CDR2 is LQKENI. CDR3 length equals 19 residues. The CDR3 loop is CASSPMGAATPSGSSPLHF. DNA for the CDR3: TGTGCCAGCTCACCGATGGGGGCCGCGACTCCATCGGGGAGTTCACCCCTCCACTTT.

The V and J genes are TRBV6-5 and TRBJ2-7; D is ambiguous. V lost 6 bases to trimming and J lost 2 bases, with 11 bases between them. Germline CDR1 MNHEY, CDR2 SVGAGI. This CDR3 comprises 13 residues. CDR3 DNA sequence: TGTGCCAGCAGGCGCGGTCCTCCCTACGAGCAGTACTTC. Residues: CASRRGPPYEQYF.

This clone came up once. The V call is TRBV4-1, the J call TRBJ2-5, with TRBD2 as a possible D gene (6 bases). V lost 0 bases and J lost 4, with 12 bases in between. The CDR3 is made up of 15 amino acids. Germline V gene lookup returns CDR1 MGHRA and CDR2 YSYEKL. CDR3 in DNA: TGCGCCAGCAGCCAAGATACGGGAGTCGGAGAGACCCAGTACTTC. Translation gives CASSQDTGVGETQYF.

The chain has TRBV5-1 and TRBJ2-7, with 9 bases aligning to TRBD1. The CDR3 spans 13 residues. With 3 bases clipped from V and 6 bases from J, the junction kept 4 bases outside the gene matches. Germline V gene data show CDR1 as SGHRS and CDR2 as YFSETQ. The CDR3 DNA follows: TGCGCCAGCAGCTCGGGACAGGGACGCGAGCAGTACTTC. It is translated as CASSSGQGREQYF.

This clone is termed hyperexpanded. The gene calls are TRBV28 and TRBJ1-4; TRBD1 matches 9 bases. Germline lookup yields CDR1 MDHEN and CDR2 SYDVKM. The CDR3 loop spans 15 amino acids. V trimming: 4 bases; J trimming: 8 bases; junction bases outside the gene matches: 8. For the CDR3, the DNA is TGTGCCAGCAGTTCCCTGACAGGGGGAGAGGAAAAACTGTTTTTT. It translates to CASSSLTGGEEKLFF. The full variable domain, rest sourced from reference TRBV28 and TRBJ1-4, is DVKVTQSSRYLVKRTGEKVFLECVQDMDHENMFWYRQDPGLGLRLIYFSYDVKMKEKGDIPEGYSVSREKKERFSLILESASTNQTSMYLCASSSLTGGEEKLFFGSGTQLSVL.

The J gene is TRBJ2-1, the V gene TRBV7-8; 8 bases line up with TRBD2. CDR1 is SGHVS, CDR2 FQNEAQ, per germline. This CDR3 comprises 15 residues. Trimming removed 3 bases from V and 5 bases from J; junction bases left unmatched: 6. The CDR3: CASSFIGRGNNEQFF. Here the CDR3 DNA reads TGTGCCAGCAGCTTTATCGGGAGGGGGAACAATGAGCAGTTCTTC.

As DNA, the CDR3 is TGTGCCTGGACCCGTGGAGCGGAAAACATTCAGTACTTC. Its protein is CAWTRGAENIQYF. The chain couples TRBV30 to TRBJ2-4; weak D call: TRBD2 (5 bases). V lost 4 bases and J 5 bases, leaving 12 bases between the germline ends. Germline CDR1 is GTSNPN and CDR2 is SVGIG (reference sequence). This CDR3 spans 13 amino acids.

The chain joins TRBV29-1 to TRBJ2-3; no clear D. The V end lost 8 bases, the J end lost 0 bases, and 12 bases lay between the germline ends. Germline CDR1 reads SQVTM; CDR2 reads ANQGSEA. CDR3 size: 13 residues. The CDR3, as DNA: TGCAGCCCTGTAGCTGACAGCACAGATACGCAGTATTTT. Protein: CSPVADSTDTQYF.

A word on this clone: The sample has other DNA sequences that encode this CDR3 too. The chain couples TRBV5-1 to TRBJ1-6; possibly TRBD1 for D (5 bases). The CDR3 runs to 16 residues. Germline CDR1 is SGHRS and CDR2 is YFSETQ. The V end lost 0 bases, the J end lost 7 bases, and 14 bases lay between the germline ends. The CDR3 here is CASSLETAPKNSPLHF. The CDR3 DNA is TGCGCCAGCAGCTTGGAGACAGCCCCTAAGAATTCACCCCTCCACTTT. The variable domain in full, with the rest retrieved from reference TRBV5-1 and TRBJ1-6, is KAGVTQTPRYLIKTRGQQVTLSCSPISGHRSVSWYQQTPGQGLQFLFEYFSETQRNKGNFPGRFSGRQFSNSRSEMNVSTLELGDSALYLCASSLETAPKNSPLHFGNGTRLTVT.

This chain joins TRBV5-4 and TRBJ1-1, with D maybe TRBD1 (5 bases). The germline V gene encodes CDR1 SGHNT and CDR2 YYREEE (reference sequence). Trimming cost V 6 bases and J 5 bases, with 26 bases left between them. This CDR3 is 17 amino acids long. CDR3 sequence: CASTPPPGSGGKTEAFF. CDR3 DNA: TGTGCCAGCACCCCTCCTCCCGGGTCCGGGGGTAAAACTGAAGCTTTCTTT.

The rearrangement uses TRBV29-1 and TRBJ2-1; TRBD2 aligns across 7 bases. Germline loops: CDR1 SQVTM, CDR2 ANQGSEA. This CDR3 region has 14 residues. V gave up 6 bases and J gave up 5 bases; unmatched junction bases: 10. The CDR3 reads CSVEGGRGDNEQFF. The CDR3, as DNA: TGCAGCGTCGAGGGCGGGAGAGGGGACAATGAGCAGTTCTTC.

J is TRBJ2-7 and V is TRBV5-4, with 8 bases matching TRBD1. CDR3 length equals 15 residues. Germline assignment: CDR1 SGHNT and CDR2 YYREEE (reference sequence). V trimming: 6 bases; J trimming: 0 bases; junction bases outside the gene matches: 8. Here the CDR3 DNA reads TGTGCCAGCAACGACAGACAGGGGTCCTCCTACGAGCAGTACTTC. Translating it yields CASNDRQGSSYEQYF.

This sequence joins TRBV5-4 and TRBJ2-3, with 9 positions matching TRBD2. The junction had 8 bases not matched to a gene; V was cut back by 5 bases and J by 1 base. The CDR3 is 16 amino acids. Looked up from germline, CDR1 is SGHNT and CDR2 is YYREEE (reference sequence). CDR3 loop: CASSVETSGRTDTQYF. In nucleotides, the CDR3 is TGTGCCAGCAGTGTAGAGACTAGCGGACGCACAGATACGCAGTATTTT.

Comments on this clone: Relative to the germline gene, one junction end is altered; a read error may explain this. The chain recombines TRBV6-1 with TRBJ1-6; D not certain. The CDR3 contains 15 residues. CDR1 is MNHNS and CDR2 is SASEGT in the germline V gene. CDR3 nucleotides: TGTGCCAGCAGTGAAGGTACCTCCTATAATTCCCCCCTCCACTTT. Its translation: CASSEGTSYNSPLHF.

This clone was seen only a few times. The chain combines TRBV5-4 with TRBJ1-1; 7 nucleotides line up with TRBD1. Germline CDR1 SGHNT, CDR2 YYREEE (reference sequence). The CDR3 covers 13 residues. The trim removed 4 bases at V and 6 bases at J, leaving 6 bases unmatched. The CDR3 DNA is TGTGCCAGCAGCCGACAGGGAGGTTCTGAAGCTTTCTTT. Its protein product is CASSRQGGSEAFF.

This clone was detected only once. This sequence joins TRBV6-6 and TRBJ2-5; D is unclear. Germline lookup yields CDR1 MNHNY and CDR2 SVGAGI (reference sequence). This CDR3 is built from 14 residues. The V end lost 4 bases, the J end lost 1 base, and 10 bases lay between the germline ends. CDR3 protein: CASSSRSAQETQYF. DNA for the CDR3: TGTGCCAGCAGTTCTAGAAGCGCCCAAGAGACCCAGTACTTC.

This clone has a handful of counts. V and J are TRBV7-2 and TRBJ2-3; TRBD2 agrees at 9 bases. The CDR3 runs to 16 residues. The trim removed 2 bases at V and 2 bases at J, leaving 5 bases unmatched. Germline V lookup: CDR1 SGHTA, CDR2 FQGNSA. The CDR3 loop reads CASSLTSGYFTDTQYF. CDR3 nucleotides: TGTGCCAGCAGCTTAACTAGCGGGTATTTCACAGATACGCAGTATTTT.

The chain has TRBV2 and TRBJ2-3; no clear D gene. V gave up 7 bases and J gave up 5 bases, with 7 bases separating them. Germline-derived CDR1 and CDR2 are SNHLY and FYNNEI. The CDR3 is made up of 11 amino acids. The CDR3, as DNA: TGTGCCAGCACGGTAGTAGATACGCAGTATTTT. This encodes CASTVVDTQYF.

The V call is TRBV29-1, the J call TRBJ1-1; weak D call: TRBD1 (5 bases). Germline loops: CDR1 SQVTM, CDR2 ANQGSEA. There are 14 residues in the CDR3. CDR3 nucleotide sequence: TGCAGTAGCGCTGGGGGGGTAGGGGACACTGAAGCTTTCTTT. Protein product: CSSAGGVGDTEAFF.